A single TCR beta chain is shown here with its context. What it recognizes is unknown. This record comes from a study of T cell responses to AZD1222 COVID-19 vaccine. Study results and limitations: Spike-specific TCRs gained breadth and depth after people received two AZD1222 doses.

Only in-frame clones appear in the TCRdb table, and some are missing; sequencing was by immunoSEQ multiplex PCR. The profile shows about 59,000 clones, around 83% of them singletons. The CDR3 covers 14 residues. Germline V gene sequence: CDR1 MDHEN, CDR2 SYDVKM. V gave up 4 bases and J gave up 6 bases, with 13 bases separating them. This receptor was taken from an adult in good health. The rearrangement links TRBV28 to TRBJ2-1, with D perhaps TRBD2 (6 bases). Sequenced material: peripheral blood, taken on day 0 of AZD1222 vaccination. CDR3 coding DNA: TGTGCCAGCAGTTCCTCCGGGGGATCCAATGAGCAGTTCTTC. This gives the protein CASSSSGGSNEQFF.